This entry features one T cell receptor (beta chain) sequence. The antigen it binds to is not known. No base-level quality is on record; no much larger clone is a single base apart. The data stem from a study of cytomegalovirus exposure and HLA in healthy donors (dated by TCRdb to about 2017). In the study overall: According to an earlier analysis of a few hundred of the donors, about 179 million T cells yielded over 100 million unique TCR beta sequences and roughly 280 Gb of sequence data. Typing coverage differed by locus: A, B, C, DRB1 and DQB1 were typed in roughly 629-630 donors, DQA1 in 500 to 550, DPA1 in around 580, and DPB1 in just under 490. In a later genetic analysis, genome-wide SNP genotypes for about three fifths of the roughly 670 donors were used, and that subset was treated as a discovery cohort. Of the 300 to 500 genotyped donors, roughly 80% were placed in the genetic ancestry cluster associated with self-reported Caucasian donors. The study profiled the T cell repertoires of about 640 subjects by immunosequencing and related them to cytomegalovirus serostatus. To study patterns of TCR occurrence, a later analysis re-analyzed previously published TCR beta repertoires from several hundred donors and added high-resolution HLA genotyping. Roughly 300 gigabases of sequencing data and approximately 92 million unique TCR sequences made up an early release that covered fewer than 650 HLA-typed donors. Both class I and class II loci were covered by HLA typing, at four-digit resolution. Donor age, sex, ethnicity and CMV serostatus were collected together with the repertoire data. In the later analysis, no new phenotypic data were used to find candidate immune exposures; instead, reliance was placed on TCR beta sequences and their occurrence across donors. To predict cytomegalovirus infection status, the study combined high-throughput TCR immunosequencing, statistical association of individual TCRs with disease status, and machine learning. In addition to the first cohort of around 670 subjects, a separate validation cohort of approximately 110 different subjects was used. Roughly 5 DR-DQ haplotypes were treated as single units for association and clustering because of strong linkage in the cohort. Every repertoire in the discovery cohort had been generated on one and the same sequencing platform. The study was designed to test whether signatures of past pathogen exposure could be identified by cataloging public T cell receptors. In an earlier analysis of over 550 of the donors, high-throughput TCR beta sequencing was used to judge whether each TCR beta V gene segment behaved as functional or pseudogenic. On average, around 240,000 unique TCR beta nucleotide sequences were sequenced per donor among 398 genotyped donors of the cohort, with roughly 18% of those sequences being non-productive. General conclusions and limits of the study: Because HLA typing was unavailable for some donors at each locus, only the typed subset was used in association tests. According to a later analysis, parvovirus B19, influenza, CMV and Epstein-Barr virus appeared linked to several top co-occurrence clusters. The presence/absence analyses assumed that sequencing depth was roughly uniform across donors, and that assumption may not be true. A later analysis found that TCR association rates varied across HLA loci, with DRB1 alleles showing the most associated TCRs and HLA-C alleles the fewest. In a later analysis, most CMV-associated TCR beta chains were found to appear HLA-restricted, with HLA associations seemingly driven largely by CMV exposure. The sequencing pipeline was judged likely to have produced a cluster of highly shared sequence variants as a technical artifact. A further reported finding was that TCR beta sequences accurately predicted the HLA-A and HLA-B alleles for most subjects in the first cohort. Correlated functional status among segregating V segments might be attributable to linkage disequilibrium, but an unknown experimental factor could not be ruled out. When HLA alleles, especially DR and DQ, strongly co-occurred, TCR associations were difficult to assign to individual alleles. A total of 150 or so TCR beta chains were listed by the study as associated with cytomegalovirus. The authors suggested that the approach could potentially be generalized to other disease states and immunological phenotypes. Across donors, most TCR sequences were observed very rarely, whereas some public TCRs were present in many individuals. In a later analysis, about 17,000 TCR beta sequences were associated with specific HLA alleles at a false discovery rate of 0.05. The classifier was reported to diagnose cytomegalovirus status with high specificity and sensitivity in both the original and validation cohorts. In this cohort, only TCR beta chains were sequenced, and detectable features were limited by the absence of alpha or paired-chain data. According to a later genetic analysis, donors in an Asian-associated ancestry cluster had fewer N-insertions in productive TCRs than the roughly 660-donor mean. In an earlier analysis of 450 to 750 of the donors, most TCR beta V segments appeared in productive rearrangements about 87% or about 30% of the time, broadly matching IMGT annotations. The earlier analysis of approximately 590 of the donors excluded approximately 15 rarely observed V segments, including chromosome 9 orphons, because counts were too low. Three of the identified cytomegalovirus-associated TCR beta chains were confirmed in vitro to be specific for cytomegalovirus antigens. In a later genetic analysis, a missense DCLRE1C variant was associated with V-gene and J-gene trimming of TCR beta chains, and the association was replicated in an independent cohort. The only immune exposure information available for the cohort was CMV serostatus. Because the 87-base-pair reads could not distinguish some IMGT-functional V segments, including TRBV6-2 and TRBV6-3, those segments were excluded. In a later analysis, HLA-associated TCR beta chains were found to be more clonally expanded and to have lower generation probabilities than equally common non-associated chains.

In total, roughly 670 healthy bone marrow donors made up the cohort. At the time of sampling, all cohort members were nominally healthy, though unrecorded immune exposures were likely present. The donor was CMV seropositive and was included in the group of 250 to 300 seropositive cohort members. Each donor provided a peripheral blood sample, and peripheral blood mononuclear cells were used for TCR beta sequencing. Genomic DNA was extracted from the blood cell samples with the Qiagen DNeasy Blood Extraction Kit. Trimming removed 4 bases from V and 5 bases from J; the gene matches leave 10 bases unexplained. The CDR3 has 16 amino acids, counting the end cysteine and phenylalanine. The DNA shown is the 48-base CDR3, in frame from base 1. Reading the germline V gene (reference sequence) gives CDR1 SEHNR and CDR2 FQNEAQ. To prepare the library, the immunoSEQ multiplex PCR assay was applied. For the multiplex PCR, a mixture combining 60 forward primers for TCR Vbeta segments and 13 reverse primers for TCR Jbeta segments was used. A multiplex PCR assay on genomic DNA amplified the CDR3 region of rearranged TCR beta genes. The Illumina HiSeq System was used to sequence the amplified TCR beta libraries as 87-base-pair reads. The authors' analysis ran thus. A later analysis tallied tens of millions of unique TCR beta chains across the 650 to 750 repertoires, and about 12 million of those chains were shared by two or more donors. To remove PCR and sequencing errors, raw reads were error-corrected and collapsed into unique sequences using a nearest-neighbor algorithm that merged closely related sequences. Alignment of CDR3 sequences to IMGT reference sequences was used to assign V, D and J gene segments. For a sequence to be retained, a match of at least six nucleotides was required to both a V gene segment and a J gene segment. A rearrangement counted as productive if the CDR3 had no stop codons and remained in frame with V and J, and every other rearrangement counted as non-productive. CDR3 was defined by IMGT convention, running from the second conserved V-encoded cysteine to the conserved J-encoded phenylalanine. In an earlier analysis of roughly 610 of the donors, sequences lacking an unambiguous match to a single V gene segment were excluded. In an earlier analysis of 587 of the donors, a V segment was called functional when productive rearrangements were above 56.7%, and segregating when the standard deviation between donors exceeded 5%. A statistical classification framework was developed to diagnose cytomegalovirus status using the catalog of TCR beta chain sequences. In a later analysis, TCR nucleotide sequences were compared against IMGT/GENE-DB human TR gene sequences so that V and J genes could be assigned. Using the TCRdist pipeline, a later analysis assigned CDR3 sequences along with most-parsimonious VDJ recombination scenarios. In a later analysis, every TCR beta chain was defined by the combination of its CDR3 amino acid sequence and its V-gene family, and reads without a unique V-gene family were dropped. As a way to deal with suspected cross-contamination and a sequencing artifact, a later analysis dropped 450 to 600 nucleotide sequences that were highly shared and had low generation probability. A later analysis calculated a clonal expansion index for each public chain from normalized within-repertoire ranks of inferred template counts. A later analysis computed generation probabilities with a VDJ recombination model fitted to out-of-frame rearrangements, and checked the results against IGoR. A later analysis scored TCR-TCR, TCR-HLA and TCR-CMV co-occurrence with hypergeometric tests, applying a repertoire-size bias correction to TCR pairs. False discovery rates were estimated in a later analysis by permuting HLA or CMV assignments 20 times. In a later analysis, co-occurring TCRs were grouped with DBSCAN, and TCRdist sequence similarity was added when clustering was performed within HLA-allele-positive subsets. Repertoires with fewer than 30,000 or more than 120,000 public chains, plus five repertoires with anomalous nucleotide sharing, were excluded from co-occurrence clustering. The immuneACCESS repertoire file appears here via TCRdb, limited to in-frame rearrangements. These files lack a portion of the clones; in checked studies, under half of the deficit traces to unresolved V genes, and the cause of the others is not known. Clone size and the V and J calls come from that table; the DNA yielded D and trimming. In all, the sample holds under 150,000 clones, and 82% of those were seen once. The ten largest clones represent approximately 11% of the sample.

This receptor was identified in a male donor in good health and CMV-seropositive. The sample was PBMCs. This chain joins TRBV7-9 to TRBJ2-5, and TRBD1 matches 10 of the central bases. The encoded CDR3 is CASSSRGTGVLETQYF. The sequence in DNA is TGTGCCAGCAGCTCACGAGGGACAGGGGTTCTGGAGACCCAGTACTTC.